A few counts support the clone carrying this T cell receptor beta chain. The antigen is not known. The PCR contained 60 Vbeta and 13 Jbeta primers. This table comes from immunoSEQ multiplex PCR, and its TCRdb copy is limited to in-frame clones, with some not included. The table has about 200,000 clones, 9.5% to 15% seen once; the top ten hold 7.8%. The source of the sample is a study of cytomegalovirus exposure and HLA in healthy donors. The CDR3 spans 14 residues. Germline V gene lookup returns CDR1 MNHEY and CDR2 SMNVEV (reference sequence). V was clipped by 10 bases and J by 9 bases, with 21 bases between them. At collection, donors were nominally healthy, but unrecorded immune exposures were probable. General study points: An analysis that was carried out later associated 16,951 TCR beta sequences with HLA alleles at 0.05 false discovery rate. Overall, under 200 TCR beta chains were annotated as cytomegalovirus-associated.

The receptor comes from a man aged 50 or older in good health and CMV-seropositive. Sequencing was carried out using PBMCs. The chain employs TRBV27 and TRBJ1-4; TRBD1 might be the D (6 bases). The CDR3 region is CAITPRQDPKKLFF. CDR3 nucleotide sequence: TGTGCCATCACCCCCAGACAGGACCCGAAAAAACTGTTTTTT.